The 20 T cell receptor beta chains in this list originate from one sample, sequenced in a study of T cell changes during pregnancy in multiple sclerosis. Profiled with immunoSEQ multiplex PCR; TCRdb holds only in-frame clones, not every one. This table holds under 40,000 clones, around 93% found once. The material was CD4+ T cells from peripheral blood mononuclear cells, obtained in the third trimester of pregnancy. These receptors all come from a female donor in good health, enrolled as a control in a pregnancy study.

The chain couples TRBV7-2 to TRBJ2-3; D not resolved. CDR3 length equals 14 residues. The V gene lost 0 bases and the J gene lost 0 bases, with 4 bases spanning the gap. The V gene's germline CDR1 is SGHTA and CDR2 FQGNSA. The chain's CDR3 is CASSLAPSTDTQYF. The CDR3 DNA reads as TGTGCCAGCAGCTTAGCCCCGAGCACAGATACGCAGTATTTT.

This chain links TRBV19 with TRBJ1-1; 8 bases are a match to TRBD1. The CDR3 is 11 residues long. The V gene end was trimmed by 7 bases and the J gene end by 10 bases; junction bases not matched to a gene: 5. In germline, CDR1 is LNHDA, CDR2 SQIVND (reference sequence). In nucleotides, the CDR3 is TGTGCCAGTAAGGGCAGGGGGCTAGCTTTCTTT. Translating gives CASKGRGLAFF.

This clone was found a few times. The chain carries TRBV19 and TRBJ1-1, with a tentative D call TRBD1 (6 bases). Germline CDR1 is LNHDA and CDR2 is SQIVND (reference sequence). This CDR3 region has 12 residues. V lost 9 bases to trimming and J lost 6 bases, with 14 bases between them. CDR3 in DNA: TGTGCCAGCAACCAGGGGAAGGCTGAAGCTTTCTTT. Amino acids: CASNQGKAEAFF.

V and J are TRBV27 and TRBJ1-5; D unresolved. This CDR3 contains 15 residues. Germline loops: CDR1 MNHEY, CDR2 SMNVEV (reference sequence). V was pared by 6 bases and J by 0 bases, with 12 bases between. The CDR3 reads CASSRDRDSNQPQHF. CDR3 bases: TGTGCCAGCAGCCGGGATAGGGATAGCAATCAGCCCCAGCATTTT.

V gene TRBV13 combines with J gene TRBJ1-6; D perhaps matches TRBD1 (6 bases). The CDR3 contains 14 residues. Germline loops: CDR1 PRHDT, CDR2 FYEKMQ (reference sequence). The V end was cut by 8 bases, the J end by 4 bases, with 12 bases between. The CDR3 here is CASAPGQYNSPLHF. The DNA for the CDR3 is TGTGCCAGCGCACCCGGACAGTATAATTCACCCCTCCACTTT.

The V gene is TRBV4-1, the J gene TRBJ1-5; D is unclear. With 4 bases removed from V and 9 bases from J, the gap between germline ends came to 13 bases. The germline V gene has CDR1 MGHRA and CDR2 YSYEKL. The CDR3 extends over 13 amino acids. As DNA, the CDR3 is TGCGCCAGCAGCCGGGATCGGGAGCGGCCCCAGCATTTT. As protein: CASSRDRERPQHF.

The V gene is TRBV28, the J gene TRBJ1-2, with a possible D match to TRBD1 (5 bases). V lost 10 bases, J lost 4 bases, and 13 bases lay in between. CDR3 size: 12 residues. The germline V gene encodes CDR1 MDHEN and CDR2 SYDVKM. The CDR3 sequence is CATRDSSYGYTF. DNA for the CDR3: TGTGCCACCCGGGACTCTTCCTATGGCTACACCTTC.

This chain joins TRBV18 and TRBJ1-4, with 7 bases that match TRBD1. With 3 bases clipped from V and 8 bases from J, the junction kept 6 bases outside the gene matches. Germline CDR1 reads KGHSH; CDR2 reads LQKENI. CDR3 length: 14 amino acids. The DNA for the CDR3 is TGTGCCAGCTCACCGCGACAGGGAGGCGAAAAACTGTTTTTT. Encoded protein: CASSPRQGGEKLFF.

The chain employs TRBV7-9 and TRBJ2-3; 10 bases are a match to TRBD1. V was clipped by 5 bases and J by 4 bases; unmatched bases: 12. Germline V gives CDR1 SEHNR, CDR2 FQNEAQ (reference sequence). This CDR3 has 17 residues. In nucleotides, the CDR3 is TGTGCCAGCAGCCATGGGCGGGGGACAGGGGCCCCAGATACGCAGTATTTT. It is translated as CASSHGRGTGAPDTQYF.

The chain joins TRBV18 to TRBJ1-2; TRBD1 might be the D (6 bases). The germline gives CDR1 KGHSH, CDR2 LQKENI. The CDR3 length is 14 residues. The germline V and J ends were trimmed by 3 bases and 6 bases, with 14 bases remaining between them. The CDR3 DNA is TGTGCCAGCTCACCGGAAGGGGGAATCAATGGCTACACCTTC. Translated: CASSPEGGINGYTF.

The chain uses TRBV5-1 and TRBJ1-3; the match to TRBD1 covers 8 bases. V lost 5 bases to trimming and J lost 2 bases; unmatched junction nucleotides: 3. The CDR3 is 14 residues long. Germline CDR1 reads SGHRS; CDR2 reads YFSETQ. CDR3 sequence (DNA): TGCGCCAGCAGACTGACAGGGGCTGGAAACACCATATATTTT. This sequence encodes CASRLTGAGNTIYF.

J is TRBJ1-3 and V is TRBV9, with D unresolved. The CDR3 sequence is 12 residues long. V was shortened by 4 bases and J by 3 bases, with 5 bases between the two germline ends. Germline values: CDR1 SGDLS, CDR2 YYNGEE. The CDR3, as DNA: TGTGCCAGCAGCCCCTATGGAAACACCATATATTTT. Amino acids: CASSPYGNTIYF.

CDR3 bases: TGTGCCAGCAGGGAGACAGGCTCCTACAATGAGCAGTTCTTC. It yields the protein CASRETGSYNEQFF. The genes are TRBV6-1 and TRBJ2-1, with a possible D match to TRBD1 (6 bases). CDR1 is MNHNS and CDR2 is SASEGT in the germline V gene. V was pared by 6 bases and J by 0 bases, with 9 bases between. The CDR3 covers 14 residues.

The chain combines TRBV5-1 with TRBJ2-2; 10 nucleotides match TRBD2. V lost 3 bases, J lost 7 bases, and 12 bases stayed unmatched. Germline V CDR1 and CDR2: SGHRS, YFSETQ. The CDR3 consists of 17 residues. CDR3 protein: CASSSALSGGAGGELFF. CDR3 nucleotides: TGCGCCAGCAGCTCGGCTTTGAGCGGGGGGGCCGGCGGGGAGCTGTTTTTT.

J is TRBJ2-2 and V is TRBV5-1; TRBD1 matches at 11 bases. Looked up from germline, CDR1 is SGHRS and CDR2 is YFSETQ. The CDR3 is 16 residues long. After removal of 4 bases from V and 7 bases from J, the junction contained 9 bases not matched to a gene. CDR3 residues: CASSTGQGAPSGELFF. CDR3 bases: TGCGCCAGCAGCACCGGACAGGGGGCGCCTAGCGGGGAGCTGTTTTTT.

The chain links TRBV7-2 to TRBJ2-1; D possibly corresponds to TRBD2 (6 bases). The CDR3 is 16 amino acids. With 1 base removed from V and 5 bases from J, the gap between germline ends came to 15 bases. Germline V lookup: CDR1 SGHTA, CDR2 FQGNSA. CDR3 sequence reads: CASSLVGGVGNNEQFF. CDR3 bases: TGTGCCAGCAGCTTAGTGGGGGGAGTCGGGAACAATGAGCAGTTCTTC. The full variable domain, in which reference TRBV7-2 and TRBJ2-1 provide the parts outside the CDR3, is GAGVSQSPSNKVTEKGKDVELRCDPISGHTALYWYRQSLGQGLEFLIYFQGNSAPDKSGLPSDRFSAERTGGSVSTLTIQRTQQEDSAVYLCASSLVGGVGNNEQFFGPGTRLTVL.

This clone was seen more than once but under ten times. The gene calls are TRBV6-1 and TRBJ1-1, with no clear D. Trimming removed 8 bases at V and 0 bases at J, with 10 bases between. CDR3 length equals 13 residues. Germline-derived CDR1 and CDR2 are MNHNS and SASEGT. The CDR3 DNA reads TGTGCCAGCCGTATCTCTCTGAACACTGAAGCTTTCTTT. Translated, it gives CASRISLNTEAFF.

V is TRBV7-3 and J is TRBJ1-2; D might be TRBD1 (5 bases). The CDR3 covers 14 residues. Germline V gene lookup returns CDR1 SGHTA and CDR2 FQGTGA. Trimming shortened V by 2 bases and J by 3 bases, and 10 bases separated the two germline ends. CDR3 sequence (DNA): TGTGCCAGCAGCTTATCTAAGACAGACTATGGCTACACCTTC. Translated: CASSLSKTDYGYTF.

The chain joins TRBV10-3 to TRBJ1-2; weak D call: TRBD1 (5 bases). V was shortened by 2 bases and J by 7 bases, with 14 bases between the two germline ends. This CDR3 contains 14 residues. Germline CDR1 ENHRY, CDR2 SYGVKD. As DNA, the CDR3 is TGTGCCATCAGTGAGATTGGGGCCAAGGGTGGCTACACCTTC. This codes for CAISEIGAKGGYTF.

This chain links TRBV6-6 with TRBJ1-5; D perhaps matches TRBD1 (5 bases). The CDR3 runs to 14 residues. The V end lost 4 bases, the J end lost 3 bases, and 10 bases lay between the germline ends. Germline lookup yields CDR1 MNHNY and CDR2 SVGAGI (reference sequence). The CDR3 sequence: CASSSDSYNQPQHF. The CDR3 bases are TGTGCCAGCAGTTCCGACAGCTACAATCAGCCCCAGCATTTT.